Listed below are T cell receptor beta chains from one sample, sequenced in a study of blood T cell repertoires in COVID-19. Using immunoSEQ multiplex PCR, the repertoire was profiled, and TCRdb retains in-frame clones only, with some absent. The table lists some 120,000 clones, around four fifths of them singletons, with around 2% in the top ten. The sequenced sample was peripheral blood. These TCRs come from a man aged 25-40 years with acute or convalescent COVID-19. CDR3s include the opening cysteine and the closing phenylalanine or tryptophan. D genes are given only for firm matches. Expanded clones are given a class, and other clones once, few, many or no size at all.

NA	NA	TRBJ2-7	TRBV11-2	TGTGCCAGCAGCTTAGATGTCAGCTCCTACGAGCAGTACTTC	CASSLDVSSYEQYF
NA	NA	TRBJ1-5	TRBV27	TGTGCCAGCAATGGGGGAGGTCGCAATCAGCCCCAGCATTTT	CASNGGGRNQPQHF
NA	TRBD1	TRBJ1-2	TRBV29-1	TGCAGCGTTACCGGGACAGGGGAGATAAACTATGGCTACACCTTC	CSVTGTGEINYGYTF
NA	NA	TRBJ2-2	TRBV7-9	TGTGCCAGCAGCACAAGACTAGGGGTCTCGGACACCGGGGAGCTGTTTTTT	CASSTRLGVSDTGELFF
NA	NA	TRBJ2-3	TRBV3-1/TRBV3-2	TGTGCCAGCAGCCGGTTCTACCCATCAGGCAGCACAGATACGCAGTATTTT	CASSRFYPSGSTDTQYF
NA	TRBD1	TRBJ1-3	TRBV6-5	TGTGCCAGCAGTACCGGGACAGCCTTAAACACCATATATTTT	CASSTGTALNTIYF
NA	NA	TRBJ1-2	TRBV4-3	TGCGCCAGCAGCCAAGTAAACACCCTAGGGGCCTATGGCTACACCTTC	CASSQVNTLGAYGYTF
NA	TRBD1	TRBJ1-1	TRBV27	TGTGCCAGCAGTCCACGACAGGGGCACACTGAAGCTTTCTTT	CASSPRQGHTEAFF
NA	NA	TRBJ2-5	TRBV30	TGTGCCTGGAGTGCTCAAGAGACCCAGTACTTC	CAWSAQETQYF
NA	NA	TRBJ2-6	TRBV6-5	TGTGCCAGCAGAGGGGGAAGCTCTGGGGCCAACGTCCTGACTTTC	CASRGGSSGANVLTF
NA	NA	TRBJ2-3	TRBV3-1/TRBV3-2	TGTGCCAGCAGCCAAGATGTAGCTCAACGCACAGATACGCAGTATTTT	CASSQDVAQRTDTQYF
NA	NA	TRBJ2-3	TRBV3-1/TRBV3-2	TGTGCCAGCAGCCAAGATCTGGCTAGCGCGCGAATATACACAGATACGCAGTATTTT	CASSQDLASARIYTDTQYF
NA	NA	TRBJ2-1	TRBV4-3	TGCGCCAGCAGCCTAGGACTTTACAATGAGCAGTTCTTC	CASSLGLYNEQFF
once	NA	TRBJ1-5	TRBV6-1	TGTGCCAGCAGTGAACAACCAGGAAATCAGCCCCAGCATTTT	CASSEQPGNQPQHF
NA	NA	TRBJ2-2	TRBV10-3	TGTGCCATCAGCCCCACAGGGTCGGACACCGGGGAGCTGTTTTTT	CAISPTGSDTGELFF
NA	TRBD1	TRBJ1-6	TRBV11-2	TGTGCCAGCGTATCCGACAGGGCTAATTCACCCCTCCACTTT	CASVSDRANSPLHF
NA	NA	TRBJ2-1	TRBV4-2	TGTGCCAGCAGCCAAGACGCCTTGAGCTCCTACAATGAGCAGTTCTTC	CASSQDALSSYNEQFF
NA	TRBD1	TRBJ1-3	TRBV3-1/TRBV3-2	TGTGCCAGCAGGCCTCGTCGGGACAGCGGCAACACCATATATTTT	CASRPRRDSGNTIYF
NA	NA	TRBJ1-6	TRBV30	TGTGCCTGGAGTGATATCTATAATTCACCCCTCCACTTT	CAWSDIYNSPLHF
few	NA	TRBJ2-2	TRBV6-4	TGTGCCAGCAGTGAAGTAGCGGACACCGGGGAGCTGTTTTTT	CASSEVADTGELFF
NA	NA	TRBJ2-2	TRBV28	TGTGCCAGCAGCAGTCACACCGGGGAGCTGTTTTTT	CASSSHTGELFF
NA	NA	TRBJ1-5	TRBV27	TGTGCCAGCAGACCCCTACGGGGCAATCAGCCCCAGCATTTT	CASRPLRGNQPQHF
NA	NA	TRBJ1-1	TRBV18	TGTGCCAGCTCCCAAGGACAGAACACTGAAGCTTTCTTT	CASSQGQNTEAFF
NA	TRBD1	TRBJ2-5	TRBV19	TGTGCCAGTAGTTCCCCCACAGGGGGCGGGGAAGAGACCCAGTACTTC	CASSSPTGGGEETQYF
NA	NA	TRBJ1-2	TRBV4-2	TGTGCCAGCAGCCAAGATTTTTTTATTCTCGATGGCTACACCTTC	CASSQDFFILDGYTF
NA	TRBD2	TRBJ2-7	TRBV18	TGTGCCAGCTCCCCACCACTGGCTAGCGGGGGAGCCTACGAGCAGTACTTC	CASSPPLASGGAYEQYF
NA	NA	TRBJ2-1	TRBV10-3	TGTGCCATCAGTGAGAGGAGGGGTGAGCAGTTCTTC	CAISERRGEQFF
NA	NA	TRBJ1-1	TRBV3-1/TRBV3-2	TGTGCCAGCAGCCAAGATGGCCGCGGAGAGAACACTGAAGCTTTCTTT	CASSQDGRGENTEAFF
NA	TRBD1	TRBJ1-2	TRBV6-5	TGTGCCAGCAGTTACCCCACAGCAGGGGGTGCATATGGCTACACCTTC	CASSYPTAGGAYGYTF
NA	TRBD1	TRBJ2-5	TRBV28	TGTGCCAGCAGCACAAGCCGTGCAGGGGGCGAGACCCAGTACTTC	CASSTSRAGGETQYF
NA	TRBD1	TRBJ1-6	TRBV6-5	TGTGCCAGCAGTACCGGGACAGGCGGTTCACCCCTCCACTTT	CASSTGTGGSPLHF
once	TRBD1	TRBJ1-2	TRBV6-5	TGTGCCAGCAGTTATACCAGGGGGAGGTATGGCTACACCTTC	CASSYTRGRYGYTF
NA	NA	TRBJ1-5	TRBV15	TGTGCCACCAGCAGAGATTGGACGCGGAAGGGGCAGCCCCAGCATTTT	CATSRDWTRKGQPQHF
NA	TRBD1	TRBJ1-1	TRBV19	TGTGCCAGTAGTATTGGACGCTTTGGGGGGACAGGGTCTTTCTTT	CASSIGRFGGTGSFF
NA	TRBD1	TRBJ1-1	TRBV2	TGTGCCAGCAGCCCACAGGGGATGAACACTGAAGCTTTCTTT	CASSPQGMNTEAFF
NA	TRBD2	TRBJ2-5	TRBV4-2	TGTGCCAGCAGCCAACGACTAGCGGGGGCGGGAGAGACCCAGTACTTC	CASSQRLAGAGETQYF
NA	TRBD2	TRBJ2-3	TRBV10-3	TGTGCCGTTAGCGGGAGGGGATACACAGATACGCAGTATTTT	CAVSGRGYTDTQYF
NA	NA	TRBJ2-5	TRBV2	TGTGCCAGCAGTCCAAGCATCCCCCTTCAAGAGACCCAGTACTTC	CASSPSIPLQETQYF
few	NA	TRBJ1-4	TRBV9	TGTGCCAGCAGCGTGGGGGGGAATGAAAAACTGTTTTTT	CASSVGGNEKLFF
NA	NA	TRBJ2-7	TRBV11-3	TGTGCCAGCAGCTTAGGTTTGGGGGAGGAGTACGAGCAGTACTTC	CASSLGLGEEYEQYF
NA	TRBD1	TRBJ1-2	TRBV9	TGTGCCAGCAGCGTAGCTGGGACAGGGTTAAATGGCTACACCTTC	CASSVAGTGLNGYTF
NA	NA	TRBJ2-3	TRBV15	TGTGCCACCAGCGTAGAAAAGGCGGGTGGCACAGATACGCAGTATTTT	CATSVEKAGGTDTQYF
once	NA	TRBJ2-1	TRBV5-1	TGCGCCAGCAGCTTATGGGACTCCGACAATGAGCAGTTCTTC	CASSLWDSDNEQFF
NA	TRBD2	TRBJ2-1	TRBV4-2	TGTGCCAGCAGCCGACCCCGCCCTGGTAGCGGGAACTACAATGAGCAGTTCTTC	CASSRPRPGSGNYNEQFF
NA	NA	TRBJ1-5	TRBV6-5	TGTGCCAGCAGTTACTTGGGGGGGGGTAGCAATCAGCCCCAGCATTTT	CASSYLGGGSNQPQHF
NA	TRBD1	TRBJ1-2	TRBV6-2/TRBV6-3	TGTGCCAGCAGTAGCTTACCGGGACAGGGGTCCTATGGCTACACCTTC	CASSSLPGQGSYGYTF
NA	NA	TRBJ1-1	TRBV6-5	TGTGCCAGCAGGAAGGACGGGGTGGCGAACACTGAAGCTTTCTTT	CASRKDGVANTEAFF
NA	TRBD1	TRBJ2-7	TRBV6-5	TGTGCCAGCAACGACAGGGACCTAATCTCCTACGAGCAGTACTTC	CASNDRDLISYEQYF
NA	TRBD2	TRBJ2-2	TRBV6-1	TGTGCCAGCAGTGAACACCTTAGCGGGAGGGCCGGCACCGGGGAGCTGTTTTTT	CASSEHLSGRAGTGELFF